Each of the 27 T cell receptor beta chains below was sequenced from the same sample in a study of cytomegalovirus exposure and HLA in healthy donors. 60 Vbeta and 13 Jbeta primers were used in PCR. Method: immunoSEQ multiplex PCR; TCRdb's copy keeps in-frame clones and lacks some. The sample shows roughly 70,000 clones, approximately 70% of them seen only once. Sequencing was carried out using PBMCs. The receptors come from a male donor in good health and CMV-seropositive.

A remark on this clone: Germline is not matched at one junction end, which may reflect a read error. V usage is TRBV5-4 and J usage is TRBJ1-2; perhaps TRBD1 as D (5 bases). Germline CDR1 is SGHNT and CDR2 is YYREEE (reference sequence). This CDR3 spans 15 amino acids. The CDR3 region is CASSQDSGTVYGYTF. The CDR3, as DNA: TGCGCCAGCAGCCAAGATTCCGGGACTGTATATGGCTACACCTTC.

The chain couples TRBV19 to TRBJ2-1, with D possibly TRBD2 on 6 matching bases. The V gene's germline CDR1 is LNHDA and CDR2 SQIVND (reference sequence). The V and J ends lost 4 bases and 9 bases respectively, with 16 bases between them. There are 14 residues in the CDR3. The CDR3 nucleotides read TGTGCCAGTAGTACCCCCGGGGGAGTGGTTGAGCAGTTCTTC. Translated: CASSTPGGVVEQFF. The variable domain in full, completed from reference TRBV19 and TRBJ2-1, reads DGGITQSPKYLFRKEGQNVTLSCEQNLNHDAMYWYRQDPGQGLRLIYYSQIVNDFQKGDIAEGYSVSREKKESFPLTVTSAQKNPTAFYLCASSTPGGVVEQFFGPGTRLTVL.

The chain combines TRBV28 with TRBJ1-1; tentative D call: TRBD1 (6 bases). This CDR3 contains 14 residues. The germline CDR1 and CDR2 sequences are MDHEN and SYDVKM. Between the trimmed V and J ends, which lost 6 bases and 5 bases, there was a span of 16 bases. The CDR3: CASSQRGANTEAFF. CDR3 coding DNA: TGTGCCAGCAGCCAACGGGGGGCGAATACTGAAGCTTTCTTT.

The rearrangement joins TRBV30 to TRBJ2-7; 10 bases line up with TRBD1. The CDR3 has 14 residues. Looked up from germline, CDR1 is GTSNPN and CDR2 is SVGIG (reference sequence). V lost 1 base and J lost 3; bases outside the gene matches: 3. The CDR3 region has the DNA TGTGCCTGGAGTGGATGGGACAGGGGCTACGAGCAGTACTTC. Translated: CAWSGWDRGYEQYF. Full variable domain (rest looked up from reference TRBV30 and TRBJ2-7): SQTIHQWPATLVQPVGSPLSLECTVEGTSNPNLYWYRQAAGRGLQLLFYSVGIGQISSEVPQNLSASRPQDRQFILSSKKLLLSDSGFYLCAWSGWDRGYEQYFGPGTRLTVT.

The rearrangement links TRBV6-4 to TRBJ2-3, with D maybe TRBD2 (6 bases). V was pared by 0 bases and J by 1 base, with 8 bases between. Germline V gene sequence: CDR1 MRHNA, CDR2 SNTAGT. This CDR3 has 15 residues. DNA of the CDR3: TGTGCCAGCAGTGACTCGCGGGACGGCACAGATACGCAGTATTTT. It codes for CASSDSRDGTDTQYF.

In this sample, this clone turned up a few times. The chain joins TRBV7-7 to TRBJ2-3; D might be TRBD1 (6 bases). The CDR3 is 15 residues long. In germline, CDR1 is SSHAT, CDR2 FNYEAQ (reference sequence). The V and J ends lost 1 base and 6 bases respectively, with 14 bases between them. In DNA form, the CDR3 reads TGTGCCAGCAGCTTAGGCGGCAGGGGCCCGGATACGCAGTATTTT. It yields the protein CASSLGGRGPDTQYF.

The chain has TRBV7-2 and TRBJ2-5; D not resolved. The J call may be mistaken, given a closer DNA end match to TRBJ2-7. CDR3 length: 15 amino acids. The germline V gene encodes CDR1 SGHTA and CDR2 FQGNSA. The CDR3 DNA reads TGTGCCAGCAGCTCAAAATCCGACGGAGCCTACGAGCAGTACTTC. Translation gives CASSSKSDGAYEQYF.

The DNA of the CDR3 is TGTGCCACCAGATCCACTAGCATTAATGAGCAGTTCTTC. Encoded protein: CATRSTSINEQFF. The chain uses TRBV15 and TRBJ2-1; D is possibly TRBD2 (6 bases). CDR3 size: 13 residues. V was trimmed by 6 bases and J by 7 bases, leaving 13 bases between them. Germline CDR1 is LNHNV and CDR2 is YYDKDF (reference sequence).

The chain uses TRBV6-5 and TRBJ2-7; D is undetermined. V lost 2 bases, J lost 6 bases, and 17 bases lay in between. The CDR3 consists of 15 residues. Germline V gene lookup returns CDR1 MNHEY and CDR2 SVGAGI. The CDR3 coding sequence is TGTGCCAGCAGTTACGTTTCCACCAGGCCCTCCGAGCAGTACTTC. This encodes CASSYVSTRPSEQYF.

The chain has TRBV7-9 and TRBJ2-3; D might be TRBD2 (5 bases). This CDR3 region has 14 residues. Trimming removed 1 base from V and 4 bases from J, with 9 bases in between. Per germline, CDR1 SEHNR and CDR2 FQNEAQ (reference sequence). The CDR3 bases are TGTGCCAGCAGCTTAGTTTTGGGAGCAGATACGCAGTATTTT. This encodes CASSLVLGADTQYF. The variable domain in full, with the rest retrieved from reference TRBV7-9 and TRBJ2-3, is DTGVSQNPRHKITKRGQNVTFRCDPISEHNRLYWYRQTLGQGPEFLTYFQNEAQLEKSRLLSDRFSAERPKGSFSTLEIQRTEQGDSAMYLCASSLVLGADTQYFGPGTRLTVL.

The genes are TRBV19 and TRBJ1-5; TRBD1 matches 10 bases. J was trimmed by 7 bases and V by 4 bases; bases with no gene match: 7. This CDR3 has 15 residues. CDR1 and CDR2 from the germline V gene are LNHDA and SQIVND (reference sequence). The DNA of the CDR3 is TGTGCCAGTAGTACCGGACAGGGGGTCCGCCAGCCCCAGCATTTT. Amino acid sequence: CASSTGQGVRQPQHF.

V is TRBV6-5 and J is TRBJ1-1; D perhaps matches TRBD1 (6 bases). Germline V gene data show CDR1 as MNHEY and CDR2 as SVGAGI. The length of the CDR3 is 13 residues. V was cut by 2 bases and J by 10 bases, with 14 bases left in between. This CDR3 is CASSYGVRQAAFF. DNA for the CDR3: TGTGCCAGCAGTTACGGGGTGCGACAGGCAGCTTTCTTT.

The chain joins TRBV5-6 to TRBJ1-2; tentatively, D is TRBD1 (6 bases). Germline V gene lookup returns CDR1 SGHDT and CDR2 YYEEEE. The CDR3 runs 13 residues. V was pared by 5 bases and J by 4 bases, with 12 bases between. Written as DNA, the CDR3 is TGTGCCAGCAGTAGACAGGATTCCTATGGCTACACCTTC. Amino acid sequence: CASSRQDSYGYTF. The whole variable domain, remainder taken from reference TRBV5-6 and TRBJ1-2, is DAGVTQSPTHLIKTRGQQVTLRCSPKSGHDTVSWYQQALGQGPQFIFQYYEEEERQRGNFPDRFSGHQFPNYSSELNVNALLLGDSALYLCASSRQDSYGYTFGSGTRLTVV.

The chain is built from TRBV7-3 and TRBJ2-3, with D possibly being TRBD1 (6 bases). CDR3 length: 13 amino acids. Germline V lookup: CDR1 SGHTA, CDR2 FQGTGA. Trimming pared 5 bases from V and 2 bases from J, leaving 8 bases between. The CDR3 bases are TGTGCCAGCAGCGGGGGCGTCACAGATACGCAGTATTTT. Protein product: CASSGGVTDTQYF.

To note about this clone: Other DNA sequences of this sample code for an identical CDR3. The chain has TRBV30 and TRBJ1-5; D unclear. The CDR3 runs to 16 residues. Germline CDR1 GTSNPN, CDR2 SVGIG (reference sequence). The ends were cut back, 0 bases at V and 3 bases at J, with 15 bases in the middle. The CDR3 coding sequence is TGTGCCTGGAGTGTACGAGGAAATACCCCCAATCAGCCCCAGCATTTT. Amino acids: CAWSVRGNTPNQPQHF. The complete variable domain, with remaining parts taken from reference TRBV30 and TRBJ1-5, reads SQTIHQWPATLVQPVGSPLSLECTVEGTSNPNLYWYRQAAGRGLQLLFYSVGIGQISSEVPQNLSASRPQDRQFILSSKKLLLSDSGFYLCAWSVRGNTPNQPQHFGDGTRLSIL.

V usage is TRBV7-3 and J usage is TRBJ2-2; 8 positions agree with TRBD1. CDR3 length: 17 amino acids. The V gene end was trimmed by 2 bases and the J gene end by 4 bases; junction bases not matched to a gene: 9. The germline gives CDR1 SGHTA, CDR2 FQGTGA. CDR3 sequence: CASSLHPDRGSTGELFF. The CDR3 nucleotides read TGTGCCAGCAGCTTACACCCCGACAGGGGAAGCACCGGGGAGCTGTTTTTT. The full variable domain, rest sourced from reference TRBV7-3 and TRBJ2-2, is GAGVSQTPSNKVTEKGKYVELRCDPISGHTALYWYRQSLGQGPEFLIYFQGTGAADDSGLPNDRFFAVRPEGSVSTLKIQRTERGDSAVYLCASSLHPDRGSTGELFFGEGSRLTVL.

The chain combines TRBV7-2 with TRBJ2-7, with 11 bases fitting TRBD1. The CDR3 length is 14 residues. V dropped 5 bases and J dropped 5; count of bases not matched to a gene: 5. Per the germline V gene, CDR1 is SGHTA and CDR2 is FQGNSA. DNA of the CDR3: TGTGCCAGCAGCCCAGGACAGGGGGCGAACGAGCAGTACTTC. Translated, it gives CASSPGQGANEQYF.

The table lists this clone with a count of one. The gene calls are TRBV7-9 and TRBJ2-3; 10 positions agree with TRBD2. After removal of 2 bases from V and 2 bases from J, the junction contained 4 bases not matched to a gene. The CDR3 sequence is 16 residues long. Germline CDR1 is SEHNR and CDR2 is FQNEAQ (reference sequence). CDR3 in DNA: TGTGCCAGCAGCTTACCCACTAGCGGGGACACAGATACGCAGTATTTT. It is translated as CASSLPTSGDTDTQYF.

CDR3 sequence: CASSLGLDYGYTF. CDR3 DNA: TGCGCCAGCAGCTTAGGACTGGACTATGGCTACACCTTC. The gene calls are TRBV5-1 and TRBJ1-2; D gene uncertain. Trimming left V 2 bases short and J 3 bases short, with 8 bases between. Per germline, CDR1 SGHRS and CDR2 YFSETQ. This CDR3 has 13 residues.

The chain recombines TRBV29-1 with TRBJ2-7; 8 bases fit TRBD2. This CDR3 is 15 amino acids long. Germline trimming cut 0 bases from V and 4 bases from J; bases unmatched to any gene: 8. Germline V gives CDR1 SQVTM, CDR2 ANQGSEA. The CDR3 is CSVEDFTGGFYEQYF. Here the CDR3 DNA reads TGCAGCGTTGAAGATTTTACGGGGGGGTTTTACGAGCAGTACTTC.

Only a few counts were recorded for this clone. The V call is TRBV4-3, the J call TRBJ1-1; maybe TRBD1 (5 bases). Germline V gives CDR1 LGHNA, CDR2 YSLEER. Trimming took off 2 bases at V and 2 bases at J, with 15 bases between the two ends. This CDR3 contains 16 residues. The CDR3 loop is CASSQKGLEINTEAFF. In nucleotides, the CDR3 is TGCGCCAGCAGCCAAAAGGGGCTCGAAATAAACACTGAAGCTTTCTTT.

The rearrangement links TRBV19 to TRBJ2-2, with TRBD2 identical over 11 bases. Germline V CDR1 and CDR2: LNHDA, SQIVND (reference sequence). The CDR3 loop spans 15 amino acids. V shed 5 bases and J 3 bases; nucleotides not matched to a gene: 2. The CDR3 nucleotides read TGTGCCAGTAGTCTAGCGGGAGGAGACACCGGGGAGCTGTTTTTT. The encoded protein is CASSLAGGDTGELFF.

The CDR3 DNA follows: TGCGCCAGCAGCCGGACCGGGACAGGGGGCCCTGGGGCCAACGTCCTGACTTTC. Its translation: CASSRTGTGGPGANVLTF. The chain employs TRBV5-1 and TRBJ2-6; 12 bases fit TRBD1. Germline V gene data show CDR1 as SGHRS and CDR2 as YFSETQ. J was trimmed by 2 bases and V by 4 bases; bases with no gene match: 7. The CDR3 has 18 residues.

V is TRBV7-2 and J is TRBJ2-7, with no clear D. This CDR3 contains 12 residues. Deletions cut 2 bases from V and 2 bases from J, with 4 bases between. CDR1 SGHTA and CDR2 FQGNSA come from the germline V gene. Here the CDR3 DNA reads TGTGCCAGCAGCTTAAACACCTACGAGCAGTACTTC. This encodes CASSLNTYEQYF. Supplemented by reference TRBV7-2 and TRBJ2-7, the full variable domain reads GAGVSQSPSNKVTEKGKDVELRCDPISGHTALYWYRQSLGQGLEFLIYFQGNSAPDKSGLPSDRFSAERTGGSVSTLTIQRTQQEDSAVYLCASSLNTYEQYFGPGTRLTVT.

This clone was seen a handful of times. The rearrangement uses TRBV5-6 and TRBJ2-2; 10 bases agree with TRBD1. The germline V gene encodes CDR1 SGHDT and CDR2 YYEEEE. The junction had 3 bases not matched to a gene; V was cut back by 5 bases and J by 5 bases. This CDR3 has 14 residues. The CDR3 sequence: CASRTGGRTGELFF. In DNA form, the CDR3 reads TGTGCCAGCAGGACAGGGGGCCGGACCGGGGAGCTGTTTTTT.

This sequence joins TRBV29-1 and TRBJ2-7; 8 nucleotides align to TRBD1. Trimming took 6 bases from V and 5 from J; bases not matched to a gene: 9. The germline V gene encodes CDR1 SQVTM and CDR2 ANQGSEA. This CDR3 spans 13 amino acids. CDR3 sequence (DNA): TGCAGCGTGGTAAGACAGGGGACCAACGAGCAGTACTTC. Translated, it gives CSVVRQGTNEQYF.

A single count supports this clone. V is TRBV30 and J is TRBJ2-7, with 11 bases lining up with TRBD2. This CDR3 spans 13 amino acids. Germline lookup yields CDR1 GTSNPN and CDR2 SVGIG (reference sequence). J gave up 6 bases and V 0 bases, and 1 base lay outside the gene matches. The chain's CDR3 is CAWSVLAGGEQYF. The CDR3 region has the DNA TGTGCCTGGAGTGTTCTAGCGGGAGGCGAGCAGTACTTC.